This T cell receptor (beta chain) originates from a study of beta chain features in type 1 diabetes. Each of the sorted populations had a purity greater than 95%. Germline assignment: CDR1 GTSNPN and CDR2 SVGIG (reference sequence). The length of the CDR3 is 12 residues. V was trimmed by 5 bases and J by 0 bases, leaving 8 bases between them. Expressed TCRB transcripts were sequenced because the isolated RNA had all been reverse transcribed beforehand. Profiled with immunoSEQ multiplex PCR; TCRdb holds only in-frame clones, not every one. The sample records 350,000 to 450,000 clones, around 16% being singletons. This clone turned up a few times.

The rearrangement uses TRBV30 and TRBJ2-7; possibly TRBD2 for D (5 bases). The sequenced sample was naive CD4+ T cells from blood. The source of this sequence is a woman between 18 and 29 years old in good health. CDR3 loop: CAWGRGSYEQYF. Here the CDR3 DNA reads TGTGCCTGGGGACGGGGCTCCTACGAGCAGTACTTC. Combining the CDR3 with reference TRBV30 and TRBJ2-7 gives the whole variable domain SQTIHQWPATLVQPVGSPLSLECTVEGTSNPNLYWYRQAAGRGLQLLFYSVGIGQISSEVPQNLSASRPQDRQFILSSKKLLLSDSGFYLCAWGRGSYEQYFGPGTRLTVT.